The clone carrying this TCR beta chain showed up just a few times. Some clones are missing from TCRdb's copy, which holds only in-frame ones; the method was immunoSEQ multiplex PCR. The table includes 250,000 to 400,000 clones, approximately 88% detected once. The entry originates in a study of blood T cell repertoires in COVID-19. With 4 bases clipped from V and 0 bases from J, the junction kept 2 bases outside the gene matches. CDR1 SGHRS and CDR2 YFSETQ come from the germline V gene. The CDR3 totals 17 residues. The sequence was obtained from a woman between 25 and 40 years old with COVID-19, enrolled during active disease. The sequenced sample was peripheral blood. The V call is TRBV5-1, the J call TRBJ2-2; 14 nucleotides agree with TRBD2. The CDR3 sequence is CASSPGLAGANTGELFF. In DNA form, the CDR3 reads TGCGCCAGCAGCCCGGGACTAGCGGGGGCGAACACCGGGGAGCTGTTTTTT.